This TCR beta chain came from a study of cytomegalovirus exposure and HLA in healthy donors. Study findings and constraints: One variant, a missense change in DCLRE1C, was linked in a later analysis to TCR beta V- and J-gene trimming. Researchers counted around 180 TCR beta chains as cytomegalovirus-associated. For presence/absence analyses, sequencing depth was assumed to be roughly uniform across donors.

The primer mix had 60 Vbeta and 13 Jbeta primers. The table came from immunoSEQ multiplex PCR; TCRdb's copy has only in-frame clones and leaves some out. The table includes about 56,000 clones, approximately 83% detected once. The CDR3 loop spans 18 amino acids. In the case of this clone: Antigen specificity is unknown.

The specimen was PBMCs. The sequence was collected from a man aged 40-50 years in good health and CMV-seronegative. The V call is TRBV1, the J call TRBJ2-7; the DNA was not compared with TRBD2, the D call given in the table. TRBV1 is listed as a pseudogene. CDR3 sequence: CTSSQDGLAGEISYEQYV. The CDR3, as DNA: TGCACCAGCAGCCAAGATGGGCTAGCGGGGGAGATCTCCTACGAGCAGTACGTC.